Shown below are 3 T cell receptor beta chains from a single sample sequenced in a study of CD8 T cells in ankylosing spondylitis. Via MiXCR, TCRdb re-called the 5' RACE reads, giving one row per CDR3 protein. The data show about 220,000 distinct CDR3 sequences, about 10% seen once. Sequencing was carried out using blood, either unsorted or a sorted T cell fraction (not recorded which). These receptors originate from a male donor with ankylosing spondylitis or in good health (not recorded which).

The chain combines TRBV7-6 with TRBJ1-5; maybe TRBD1 (5 bases). The CDR3 loop spans 14 amino acids. Looked up from germline, CDR1 is SGHVS and CDR2 is FNYEAQ. V lost 1 base, J lost 4 bases, and 8 bases lay in between. CDR3 region: CASSLVQGNQPQHF. CDR3 nucleotides: TGTGCCAGCAGCTTAGTTCAGGGTAATCAGCCCCAGCATTTT.

As concerns this clonotype: This may come from a read error, since a much larger clone is one base off. The CDR3 is CAIKIYRGIEQFF. The CDR3 region has the DNA TGTGCCATCAAAATTTACAGGGGGATTGAGCAGTTCTTC. The chain employs TRBV28 and TRBJ2-1, with 8 bases lining up with TRBD1. The CDR3 has 13 amino acids. Germline V CDR1 and CDR2: MDHEN, SYDVKM. The ends lost 10 bases at V and 9 bases at J; junction bases unmatched: 11.

The V call is TRBV7-9, the J call TRBJ2-1, with 9 nucleotides matching TRBD2. With 3 bases clipped from V and 5 bases from J, the junction kept 5 bases outside the gene matches. The CDR3 contains 15 residues. The germline V gene has CDR1 SEHNR and CDR2 FQNEAQ (reference sequence). CDR3 amino acids: CASSLAASGDNEQFF. The CDR3 bases are TGTGCCAGCAGCTTGGCTGCTAGCGGGGACAATGAGCAGTTCTTC.